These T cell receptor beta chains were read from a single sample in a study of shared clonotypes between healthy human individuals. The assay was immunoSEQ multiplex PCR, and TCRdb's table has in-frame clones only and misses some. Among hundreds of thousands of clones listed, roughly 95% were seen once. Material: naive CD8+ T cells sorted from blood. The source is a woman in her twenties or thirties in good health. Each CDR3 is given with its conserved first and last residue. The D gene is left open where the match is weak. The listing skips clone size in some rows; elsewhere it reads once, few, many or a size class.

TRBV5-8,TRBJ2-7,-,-,TGTGCCAGCAGCCCGGTGAGCGAGCAGTACTTC,CASSPVSEQYF
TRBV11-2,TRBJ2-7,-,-,TGTGCCAGCAGCTTCCCCGGGCCTTACTACGAGCAGTACTTC,CASSFPGPYYEQYF
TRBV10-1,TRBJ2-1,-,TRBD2,TGCGCCAGCAGTGCGGGACTAGCGGGAACAATGAGCTCCTACAATGAGCAGTTCTTC,CASSAGLAGTMSSYNEQFF
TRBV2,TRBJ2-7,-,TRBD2,TGTGCCAGCAGTGAAGGGACTAGCGGGAGGTTCGCCTACGAGCAGTACTTC,CASSEGTSGRFAYEQYF
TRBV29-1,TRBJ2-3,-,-,TGCAGCGTTGAGGGAATAGAAGATAGCACAGATACGCAGTATTTT,CSVEGIEDSTDTQYF
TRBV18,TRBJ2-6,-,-,TGTGCCAGCTCACCGGTCAGTGTGCGGACTGGGGCCAACGTCCTGACTTTC,CASSPVSVRTGANVLTF
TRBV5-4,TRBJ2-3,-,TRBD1,TGTGCCAGCAGCGGACAGGGGACCCGTAGCACAGATACGCAGTATTTT,CASSGQGTRSTDTQYF
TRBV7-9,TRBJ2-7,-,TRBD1,TGTGCCAGCAGCCAAAAAGGACAGGTGTACGAGCAGTACTTC,CASSQKGQVYEQYF
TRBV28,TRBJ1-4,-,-,TGTGCCAGCAGTTCCCCCCCGGGGGCCTTATCAGAAAAACTGTTTTTT,CASSSPPGALSEKLFF
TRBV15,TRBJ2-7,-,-,TGTGCCACCAGCGGCGGTTACGAGCAGTACTTC,CATSGGYEQYF
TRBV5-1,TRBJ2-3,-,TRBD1,TGCGCCAGCAGTCCAGGGGGCGCCTCAGATACGCAGTATTTT,CASSPGGASDTQYF
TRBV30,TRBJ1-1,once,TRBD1,TGTGCCGGGACAGGCAGTTACACTGAAGCTTTCTTT,CAGTGSYTEAFF
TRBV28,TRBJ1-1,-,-,TGTGCCAGCAGTTCCATAACAGGTTTTATGAACACTGAAGCTTTCTTT,CASSSITGFMNTEAFF
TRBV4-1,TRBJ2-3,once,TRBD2,TGCGCCAGCAGCCAAGAGCTAGCGGGAGCAACAGATACGCAGTATTTT,CASSQELAGATDTQYF
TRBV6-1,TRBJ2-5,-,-,TGTGCCAGCAGTGCCGTGGCAGGGGCTGAGGAGTACTTC,CASSAVAGAEEYF
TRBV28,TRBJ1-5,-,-,TGTGCCAGCAGTTTTGTCCAGAGATTTAATCAGCCCCAGCATTTT,CASSFVQRFNQPQHF
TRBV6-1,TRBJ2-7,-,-,TGTGCCAGCACGAAAACCTCCTACGAGCAGTACTTC,CASTKTSYEQYF
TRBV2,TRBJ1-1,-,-,TGTGCCAGCAAGGGGGGCACTGAAGCTTTCTTT,CASKGGTEAFF
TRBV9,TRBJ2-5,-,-,TGTGCCAGCAGCGGAGCTCGCCAAGAGACCCAGTACTTC,CASSGARQETQYF
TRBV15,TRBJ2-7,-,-,TGTGCCACCAGCAGACAGAACTCCTACGAGCAGTACTTC,CATSRQNSYEQYF
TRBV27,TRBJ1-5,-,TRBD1,TGTGCCAGCAGTCTCGGGACAGGGGGCCGAAGCAATCAGCCCCAGCATTTT,CASSLGTGGRSNQPQHF
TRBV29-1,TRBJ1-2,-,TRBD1,TGCAGCGTTGAGACAGGGGACGGCTACACCTTC,CSVETGDGYTF
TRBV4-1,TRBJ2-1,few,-,TGCGCCAGCAGCCGTAGCGGAAATGAGCAGTTCTTC,CASSRSGNEQFF
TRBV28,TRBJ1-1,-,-,TGTGCCAGCAGTTTATCTAGGGGGGAAGCTTTCTTT,CASSLSRGEAFF
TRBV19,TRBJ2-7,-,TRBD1,TGTGCCAGTAGTATGAAGGGGGCTTACGAGCAGTACTTC,CASSMKGAYEQYF
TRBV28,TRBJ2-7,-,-,TGTGCCAGCACCCATGGGATCGGGCCTCTCGGGGCCTACGAGCAGTACTTC,CASTHGIGPLGAYEQYF
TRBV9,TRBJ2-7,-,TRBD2,TGTGCCAGCAGCACCGAAGGACTAGCGGCCTACGAGCAGTACTTC,CASSTEGLAAYEQYF
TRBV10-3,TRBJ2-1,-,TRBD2,TGTGCCATCAGTGAGTCGGGGCGGGAGGGGGATGAGCAGTTCTTC,CAISESGREGDEQFF
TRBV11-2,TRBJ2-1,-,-,TGTGCCAGCAGCTCCCGGGGGTATGAGCAGTTCTTC,CASSSRGYEQFF
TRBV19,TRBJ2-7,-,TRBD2,TGTGCCAGTAGTTTTGGGACTAGCGGATCCTACGAGCAGTACTTC,CASSFGTSGSYEQYF
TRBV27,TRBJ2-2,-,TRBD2,TGTGCCAGCAGTTTTGGGTTAGCGGGGAACACCGGGGAGCTGTTTTTT,CASSFGLAGNTGELFF
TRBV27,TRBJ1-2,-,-,TGTGCCAGCAGTTTACGTGGGCCATATTATGGCTACACCTTC,CASSLRGPYYGYTF
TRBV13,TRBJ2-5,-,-,TGTGCCAGCAGCTTACGGGGTCCGGTGGAGACCCAGTACTTC,CASSLRGPVETQYF
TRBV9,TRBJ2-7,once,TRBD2,TGTGCCAGCAGCGTAGCGGCGGGAGCACCCTACGAGCAGTACTTC,CASSVAAGAPYEQYF
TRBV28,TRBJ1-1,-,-,TGTGCCAGCAGTTCGGACCTAATGAACACTGAAGCTTTCTTT,CASSSDLMNTEAFF
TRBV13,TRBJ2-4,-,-,TGTGCCAGCAGCTTAGACGAAGGGCGAAACATTCAGTACTTC,CASSLDEGRNIQYF